This T cell receptor beta chain was captured by sequencing in a study of shared clonotypes between healthy human individuals (TCRdb year 2020). Notes on the research overall: The cohort included a few men and a couple of women between 18 and 49 years of age. To increase sequencing depth and limit assay-specific biases, different laboratories used diverse techniques to prepare libraries and sequence TCR repertoires. To estimate repertoire size and how much clonotype sharing occurs between individuals, the study deeply sequenced the blood TCR repertoires of five healthy adults. For each donor, CD4 naive and CD4 memory were each given three plates, CD8 naive was given two plates, and CD8 memory was given one plate. Per donor, leukapheresis produced somewhere between about 0.9 and 10 billion PBMCs. Broad study findings and their caveats: Incomplete sequencing was indicated by rarefaction of sorted-subset datasets, despite the large sequencing depth. Across four donors, approximately 5% of naive CD4, approximately 3.6% of naive CD8, 2.3% of memory CD4, and under 0.45% of memory CD8 clonotypes were shared. Clonotypes shared by all four sorted-subset donors showed higher generation probabilities than non-shared clonotypes. Pairwise subsampling indicated that sequencing depth was expected to affect the degree of clonotype sharing among donors. Sampling was limited to blood, and TCR repertoires in tissue likely differ from TCR repertoires in blood. Estimated clonotype richness was generally larger for naive than for memory subsets. Because the study included only a small number of donors, the genetic and exposure-history diversity represented was limited.

V drops 2 bases and J drops 0 bases, leaving 26 bases in between. The cysteine opens and the phenylalanine closes a CDR3 of 20 amino acids. Only the CDR3 part of the read is kept: 60 bases, read in frame from the first base. Taken from the germline V gene (reference sequence), the CDR1 and CDR2 loops are GTSNPN and SVGIG. Using the deep immunoSEQ assay, multiplex PCR amplified TCR CDR3 regions from genomic DNA. Genomic DNA extracted from each cell subset was distributed evenly over all wells of several immunoSEQ 96-well plates, and each plate served as one replicate. For sorted subsets, approximately 210 ng genomic DNA, equal to about 30,000 T cell genomes, was loaded into each replicate PCR. Purified libraries were measured with a Qubit 3.0 fluorometer, size-checked on a Bioanalyzer 2100, and measured again with the KAPA Library Quantification kit. Each immunoSEQ 96-well plate was sequenced on its own single-read 150-cycle Illumina NextSeq 550 flow cell. The study's own analysis went as follows. Because only junctional sequences without quality scores were contained in the immunoSEQ output, filtering matching that applied to full-length reads could not be performed. Sequences were annotated with PyIR, a Python wrapper for IgBLAST v1.9, using IMGT germline references to assign V/J genes and CDR3. Reads were removed for weak V/J assignments (E-value above 1e-6), missing CDR3, stop codons, out-of-frame junctions, or ambiguous translated residues. V3J clonotypes were defined as sequences sharing an identical inferred V gene, J gene, and CDR3 amino acid sequence. Percentage overlap between repertoires was calculated by dividing the number of shared unique clonotypes by the size of the smaller repertoire. Three approaches were used to assess repertoire richness: RTK rarefaction, the Chao1 estimator, and Recon v2.1 estimates of unobserved clonotypes. OLGA was used to compute generation probabilities for all TCRbeta clonotypes that the gDNA method yielded from several donors. TCRdb mirrors the immuneACCESS table, restricted to in-frame sequences. Some clones are absent from its copies; in checked studies, under half trace to an unresolved V gene, and the reason for the others is unknown. V and J calls and clone size are given by that table; D and trimming were obtained from the DNA. This sample comprises hundreds of thousands of clones, 90% to 97% of them detected only once. The ten top clones hold about 0.054% of the sample.

The donors were healthy, HIV-negative adults who had no recently reported acute infections or vaccinations. Only Caucasian adults living in Nashville, Tennessee, USA were represented among the donors. CD4+ T cells were enriched by magnetic negative selection; naive cells were then positively selected on CD45RA, and the negative fraction formed the memory subset. Blood was obtained by leukapheresis, after which PBMCs were separated by Ficoll-Histopaque density gradient centrifugation and cryopreserved in liquid nitrogen vapor phase. Purity and quantity of every magnetically sorted T cell population were checked by analytical flow cytometry. From each sorted fraction, genomic DNA was isolated and quantified by UV absorbance on a Nanodrop 2000c. As regards this clone: Its target antigen remains unknown. There are no base qualities to consult, and no much larger clone falls within one base.

The receptor's source is a woman younger than 45 in good health. This chain is built from TRBV30 and TRBJ2-1; a tentative D match to TRBD2 spans 5 bases. Sequenced input: naive CD4+ T cells sorted from blood. The cell subset or site label for this specimen denotes: CD45RA+ positively selected. The nucleotides read TGTGCCTGGAGTTCCCCCCGTGGGGTCCAGCGGAGAAGCTCCTACAATGAGCAGTTCTTC. Translated, it reads CAWSSPRGVQRRSSYNEQFF.